The 20 T cell receptor beta chains presented below share a single source sample, sequenced in a study of blood T cell repertoires in COVID-19. Measured with immunoSEQ multiplex PCR; TCRdb has only the in-frame clones, and not every one. The data contain 190,000 or so clones, about 87% of them singletons. Sequenced: peripheral blood. Receptors originate from a woman aged 18-30 years who had recovered from COVID-19.

The chain couples TRBV7-9 to TRBJ1-4, with TRBD1 matching 7 bases. Germline V gene data show CDR1 as SEHNR and CDR2 as FQNEAQ (reference sequence). This CDR3 has 16 residues. V lost 3 bases, J lost 2 bases, and 6 bases stayed unmatched. CDR3 DNA sequence: TGTGCCAGCAGCTTCCCCATGACAGGGACTAATGAAAAACTGTTTTTT. This encodes CASSFPMTGTNEKLFF. The variable domain in full, completed from reference TRBV7-9 and TRBJ1-4, reads DTGVSQNPRHKITKRGQNVTFRCDPISEHNRLYWYRQTLGQGPEFLTYFQNEAQLEKSRLLSDRFSAERPKGSFSTLEIQRTEQGDSAMYLCASSFPMTGTNEKLFFGSGTQLSVL.

This clone occurred once. V and J are TRBV18 and TRBJ1-1, with 7 positions matching TRBD1. Looked up from germline, CDR1 is KGHSH and CDR2 is LQKENI. V gave up 9 bases and J gave up 6 bases; unmatched junction bases: 16. This CDR3 contains 15 residues. The CDR3 reads CASLKQGHRNAEAFF. Here the CDR3 DNA reads TGTGCCAGTCTCAAACAGGGGCATCGTAACGCTGAAGCTTTCTTT.

The chain is built from TRBV2 and TRBJ1-2; TRBD1 agrees at 7 bases. CDR3 size: 12 residues. With V trimmed by 7 bases and J by 7 bases, 6 bases remained unmatched. The germline CDR1 and CDR2 sequences are SNHLY and FYNNEI. CDR3 DNA: TGTGCCAGCACCACAGGGGTGGGTGGCTACACCTTC. Protein sequence: CASTTGVGGYTF.

In its sample, this clone was seen once. This sequence joins TRBV7-3 and TRBJ1-2; D is undetermined. The CDR3 consists of 14 residues. From germline, CDR1 is SGHTA and CDR2 FQGTGA. With 2 bases removed from V and 2 bases from J, the gap between germline ends came to 9 bases. The CDR3 bases are TGTGCCAGCAGCTTATCGGGAGGGAACTATGGCTACACCTTC. Translated: CASSLSGGNYGYTF.

The genes are TRBV7-2 and TRBJ2-1; 11 bases line up with TRBD2. The trim removed 4 bases at V and 7 bases at J, leaving 3 bases unmatched. Germline CDR1 is SGHTA and CDR2 is FQGNSA. The CDR3 runs to 14 residues. CDR3 DNA: TGTGCCAGCAGCTCCGGGACTAGCGGTAATGAGCAGTTCTTC. Protein product: CASSSGTSGNEQFF.

This chain links TRBV5-4 with TRBJ2-1; TRBD2 aligns across 10 bases. The V gene's germline CDR1 is SGHNT and CDR2 YYREEE (reference sequence). CDR3 size: 19 residues. Losses at the gene ends were 1 base for V and 7 bases for J; bases not matched to a gene: 17. DNA for the CDR3: TGTGCCAGCAGCTTGACCGGTGGGGGAGCGGGAGGGCCTCGGAATGAGCAGTTCTTC. This sequence encodes CASSLTGGGAGGPRNEQFF.

The chain combines TRBV7-8 with TRBJ2-7; D is perhaps TRBD1 (6 bases). The CDR3 sequence is 13 residues long. Trimming left V 3 bases short and J 5 bases short, with 11 bases between. CDR1 and CDR2 from the germline V gene are SGHVS and FQNEAQ. CDR3: CASSFIQGHEQYV. In DNA form, the CDR3 reads TGTGCCAGCAGCTTCATACAGGGCCACGAGCAGTACGTC.

V usage is TRBV6-1 and J usage is TRBJ2-7; no clear D. CDR3 length equals 14 residues. The germline V gene has CDR1 MNHNS and CDR2 SASEGT. Trimming took 1 base from V and 7 from J, leaving 14 bases between them. Here the CDR3 DNA reads TGTGCCAGCAGTGAAGTCCCCCCCGTTCTGGAGCAGTACGTC. Protein sequence: CASSEVPPVLEQYV.

J is TRBJ2-7 and V is TRBV5-4, with 7 nucleotides matching TRBD1. Losses at the gene ends were 5 bases for V and 0 bases for J; bases not matched to a gene: 5. From germline, CDR1 is SGHNT and CDR2 YYREEE (reference sequence). The CDR3 has 14 residues. The CDR3 DNA reads TGTGCCAGCAGTCAACAGGGGAGCTCCTACGAGCAGTACGTC. This sequence encodes CASSQQGSSYEQYV.

The genes are TRBV7-2 and TRBJ2-1; D perhaps matches TRBD2 (5 bases). Germline CDR1 SGHTA, CDR2 FQGNSA. Trimming left V 5 bases short and J 10 bases short, with 9 bases between. The CDR3 has 11 amino acids. CDR3 sequence: CASSTGIEQFF. DNA of the CDR3: TGTGCCAGCAGCACCGGGATAGAGCAGTTCTTC.

This chain joins TRBV12-2 and TRBJ2-1; the DNA was not used to check the table's D call, TRBD2. TRBV12-2 is recorded as a pseudogene. The CDR3 covers 13 residues. CDR3 nucleotides: TGTGCAAGTCGCCCAATATCTCCCCCGGGGGGGCTCTTC. This encodes CASRPISPPGGLF.

This clone was seen a few times. V is TRBV10-3 and J is TRBJ2-2; the match to TRBD2 covers 8 bases. The trim removed 6 bases at V and 6 bases at J, leaving 0 bases unmatched. The germline V gene has CDR1 ENHRY and CDR2 SYGVKD. The CDR3 sequence is 12 residues long. As DNA, the CDR3 is TGTGCCATCAGCGGGGGGGCCGGGGAGCTGTTTTTT. Its translation: CAISGGAGELFF.

J is TRBJ2-7 and V is TRBV3-1 (or the pseudogene TRBV3-2); TRBD1 might be the D (6 bases). The V end was cut by 3 bases, the J end by 4 bases, with 10 bases between. This CDR3 is 13 amino acids long. Germline V CDR1 and CDR2: LGHDT, YNNKEL (reference sequence). CDR3 amino acids: CASSQSQGYEQYV. For the CDR3, the DNA is TGTGCCAGCAGCCAGTCACAGGGTTACGAGCAGTACGTC.

This clone was recorded once. The chain employs TRBV5-1 and TRBJ2-2, with TRBD1 matching over 8 bases. In germline, CDR1 is SGHRS, CDR2 YFSETQ. This CDR3 region has 15 residues. The trim removed 1 base at V and 4 bases at J, leaving 3 bases unmatched. In nucleotides, the CDR3 is TGCGCCAGCAGCTTGCGGACAGGGAGCACCGGGGAGCTGTTTTTT. Protein: CASSLRTGSTGELFF.

V and J are TRBV18 and TRBJ1-3; D remains unclear. Per germline, CDR1 KGHSH and CDR2 LQKENI. Deletions cut 0 bases from V and 2 bases from J, with 11 bases between. This CDR3 contains 16 residues. The CDR3 sequence: CASSPPSGFAGNTIYF. The CDR3 DNA sequence: TGTGCCAGCTCACCACCTTCCGGGTTCGCTGGAAACACCATATATTTT.

This CDR3 is CASSQERGAGKNTEAFF. The CDR3 region has the DNA TGTGCCAGCAGCCAAGAGCGGGGGGCGGGTAAGAACACTGAAGCTTTCTTT. This sequence joins TRBV4-2 and TRBJ1-1; D possibly corresponds to TRBD1 (6 bases). V lost 0 bases, J lost 1 base, and 15 bases lay in between. Germline loops: CDR1 LGHNA, CDR2 YNFKEQ. There are 17 residues in the CDR3.

The J gene is TRBJ1-1, the V gene TRBV5-1; no reliable D call. Germline CDR1 and CDR2: SGHRS and YFSETQ. The CDR3 totals 13 residues. V was trimmed by 1 base and J by 0 bases, leaving 4 bases between them. The chain's CDR3 is CASSLPMNTEAFF. The CDR3 DNA reads as TGCGCCAGCAGCTTGCCCATGAACACTGAAGCTTTCTTT. The whole variable domain, remainder taken from reference TRBV5-1 and TRBJ1-1, is KAGVTQTPRYLIKTRGQQVTLSCSPISGHRSVSWYQQTPGQGLQFLFEYFSETQRNKGNFPGRFSGRQFSNSRSEMNVSTLELGDSALYLCASSLPMNTEAFFGQGTRLTVV.

This chain uses TRBV21-1 with TRBJ2-2; whether TRBD2, the table's D call, matches the DNA was not checked. TRBV21-1 is labeled a pseudogene. CDR3 length equals 17 residues. DNA for the CDR3: TGTGCCAGCAGCAAAGGGAGGGCACACGCGAACACCGGGGAGCTGTTTTTT. Protein product: CASSKGRAHANTGELFF.

The V gene is TRBV6-2 or TRBV6-3, the J gene TRBJ2-1, with 13 bases matching TRBD2. This CDR3 has 17 amino acids. V lost 3 bases to trimming and J lost 9 bases; unmatched junction nucleotides: 11. Looked up from germline, CDR1 is MNHEY and CDR2 is SVGEGT. The CDR3 reads CASSYNLLLAGGAEQFF. In nucleotides, the CDR3 is TGTGCCAGCAGTTATAACCTATTACTAGCGGGGGGGGCTGAGCAGTTCTTC.

V is TRBV2 and J is TRBJ1-3; D may be TRBD1 (6 bases). The CDR3 totals 15 residues. Trimming took off 4 bases at V and 0 bases at J, with 10 bases between the two ends. CDR1 and CDR2 from the germline V gene are SNHLY and FYNNEI. The CDR3 region is CASSAVGASGNTIYF. CDR3 DNA sequence: TGTGCCAGCAGTGCTGTGGGGGCCTCTGGAAACACCATATATTTT.